This entry features one T cell receptor (beta chain) sequence. This specimen comes from a study of blood T cell repertoires in COVID-19. Across the study: The United States, Italy and Spain supplied acute and convalescent COVID-19 samples.

The germline V gene encodes CDR1 MNHEY and CDR2 SVGEGT. Deletions cut 0 bases from V and 1 base from J, with 6 bases between. The CDR3 runs to 14 residues. Only in-frame clones appear in the TCRdb table, and some are missing; sequencing was by immunoSEQ multiplex PCR. The sample contains some 290,000 clones, roughly 90% of which appear only once. The clonotype was recovered from a woman between 25 and 40 years old with COVID-19, enrolled during active disease. V and J are TRBV6-2 or TRBV6-3 and TRBJ1-1, with D unclear. Sequences were obtained from peripheral blood. The CDR3 bases are TGTGCCAGCAGTTACTCATACAAGAACACTGAAGCTTTCTTT. Translating gives CASSYSYKNTEAFF.